These 18 T cell receptor beta chains were all obtained from the same sample, sequenced in a study of T-cell reconstitution after alpha-beta-depleted transplantation in children. Preparation of the TCRbeta library involved a method that used unique molecular identifiers. In TCRdb, the PCR reads were re-called with MiXCR into one record per CDR3 protein. The table records approximately 170,000 distinct CDR3 sequences, approximately 12% of them present only once. Here the sequenced sample was PBMCs, taken before TCRalphabeta/CD19-depleted stem cell transplant. Receptors originate from a boy between 2 and 10 years old with acute myeloid leukemia, due to receive a stem cell transplant.

This clonotype was recorded at least ten times. The chain joins TRBV29-1 to TRBJ2-6; the D is unclear. Germline V gives CDR1 SQVTM, CDR2 ANQGSEA. With 7 bases removed from V and 8 bases from J, the gap between germline ends came to 9 bases. This CDR3 region has 11 residues. The CDR3 loop reads CSAYWSNVLTF. CDR3 DNA: TGCAGCGCCTATTGGTCCAACGTCCTGACTTTC.

Many counts were recorded for this clonotype. The V call is TRBV20-1, the J call TRBJ2-3; no firm D call. Trimming shortened V by 1 base and J by 4 bases, and 3 bases separated the two germline ends. The CDR3 extends over 11 amino acids. CDR1 is DFQATT and CDR2 is SNEGSKA in the germline V gene (reference sequence). The CDR3 spells CSARVPDTQYF. In DNA, the CDR3 is TGCAGTGCTAGAGTTCCAGATACGCAGTATTTT.

This clonotype was seen ten or more times. The V call is TRBV12-3 or TRBV12-4, the J call TRBJ1-6; D might be TRBD1 (6 bases). The length of the CDR3 is 14 residues. V lost 4 bases, J lost 8 bases, and 12 bases lay in between. CDR3 bases: TGTGCCAGCAGTTCCACAGGGCATGATTCACCCCTCCACTTT. Protein: CASSSTGHDSPLHF.

As for this clonotype: A read error may explain this, as a much larger clone is one base away. The chain recombines TRBV28 with TRBJ1-5; a possible D gene is TRBD1 (5 bases). The CDR3 contains 13 residues. Germline CDR1 and CDR2: MDHEN and SYDVKM. CDR3 nucleotides: TGTGCCAGCAGTTCCCAGGGTGGCCAGCACCAGCATTTT. This translates into CASSSQGGQHQHF.

This clonotype was counted a single time. This rearrangement joins TRBV28 to TRBJ2-7, with D uncertain. The CDR3 has 13 residues. With 3 bases removed from V and 2 bases from J, the gap between germline ends came to 8 bases. Germline-derived CDR1 and CDR2 are MDHEN and SYDVKM. DNA of the CDR3: TGTGCCAGCAGTTTTGCAGAAACCTACGAGCAGTACTTC. Its protein is CASSFAETYEQYF.

This clonotype came up many times. The V gene is TRBV20-1, the J gene TRBJ1-2, with 7 bases fitting TRBD1. The V gene end was trimmed by 3 bases and the J gene end by 6 bases; junction bases not matched to a gene: 10. Germline values: CDR1 DFQATT, CDR2 SNEGSKA (reference sequence). This CDR3 has 14 residues. CDR3 protein: CSARLPQGPHGYTF. In DNA, the CDR3 is TGCAGTGCTAGGTTGCCACAGGGGCCCCATGGCTACACCTTC.

The sample holds many counts of this clonotype. The chain recombines TRBV28 with TRBJ2-7; possible D gene TRBD1, 5 bases. Germline CDR1 reads MDHEN; CDR2 reads SYDVKM. The CDR3 runs 15 residues. Trimming removed 4 bases from V and 1 base from J, with 14 bases in between. Here the CDR3 DNA reads TGTGCCAGCAGTTCACAGGTTCGAGTTTCCTACGAGCAGTACTTC. Translating gives CASSSQVRVSYEQYF.

This clonotype was counted ten times or more. The chain has TRBV24-1 and TRBJ1-2, with D possibly matching TRBD1 (6 bases). CDR1 KGHDR and CDR2 SFDVKD come from the germline V gene. The CDR3 spans 12 residues. The V end lost 6 bases, the J end lost 2 bases, and 6 bases lay between the germline ends. The CDR3 spells CATSQGNYGYTF. The CDR3 DNA reads TGTGCCACCAGTCAGGGGAACTATGGCTACACCTTC.

This clonotype was counted at least ten times. The chain combines TRBV5-6 with TRBJ2-4; unclear D gene. This CDR3 spans 14 amino acids. Germline loops: CDR1 SGHDT, CDR2 YYEEEE. Trimming took 3 bases from V and 0 from J, leaving 7 bases between them. The CDR3 bases are TGTGCCAGCAGCTCACAGCTAGCCAAAAACATTCAGTACTTC. This translates into CASSSQLAKNIQYF. Supplemented by reference TRBV5-6 and TRBJ2-4, the full variable domain reads DAGVTQSPTHLIKTRGQQVTLRCSPKSGHDTVSWYQQALGQGPQFIFQYYEEEERQRGNFPDRFSGHQFPNYSSELNVNALLLGDSALYLCASSSQLAKNIQYFGAGTRLSVL.

There are many counts of this clonotype. The chain carries TRBV5-6 and TRBJ2-7; tentatively, D is TRBD1 (5 bases). This CDR3 has 13 residues. From germline, CDR1 is SGHDT and CDR2 YYEEEE. V was cut by 9 bases and J by 6 bases, with 19 bases left in between. The CDR3 bases are TGTGCCACCTCCGTTTTTCAGGGCGGCGAGCAGTACTTC. Translating gives CATSVFQGGEQYF. Full variable domain (missing parts from reference TRBV5-6 and TRBJ2-7): DAGVTQSPTHLIKTRGQQVTLRCSPKSGHDTVSWYQQALGQGPQFIFQYYEEEERQRGNFPDRFSGHQFPNYSSELNVNALLLGDSALYLCATSVFQGGEQYFGPGTRLTVT.

This clonotype was picked up many times. The CDR3 DNA follows: TGTGCCAGCAGTTTAGGGTCGGGCAGGGCGGGGATGTACACTGAAGCTTTCTTT. It encodes CASSLGSGRAGMYTEAFF. This sequence joins TRBV12-3 or TRBV12-4 and TRBJ1-1; D possibly corresponds to TRBD1 (5 bases). V shed 1 base and J shed 3 bases, with 21 bases lying between them. This CDR3 region has 18 residues.

This clonotype was picked up many times. The gene calls are TRBV5-1 and TRBJ1-2; D unclear. Germline assignment: CDR1 SGHRS and CDR2 YFSETQ. V lost 3 bases, J lost 2 bases, and 5 bases lay in between. This CDR3 region has 12 residues. The CDR3 nucleotides read TGCGCCAGCAGCTGGGGAAACTATGGCTACACCTTC. This encodes CASSWGNYGYTF.

This clonotype appeared many times. The chain links TRBV20-1 to TRBJ1-5; D may be TRBD1 (6 bases). Trimming removed 5 bases at V and 1 base at J, with 15 bases between. Germline values: CDR1 DFQATT, CDR2 SNEGSKA (reference sequence). This CDR3 has 15 amino acids. CDR3: CSAENGGWSNQPQHF. CDR3 nucleotide sequence: TGCAGTGCTGAGAACGGGGGCTGGAGCAATCAGCCCCAGCATTTT.

Many counts were recorded for this clonotype. The genes are TRBV12-3 or TRBV12-4 and TRBJ2-6, with TRBD2 matching over 8 bases. V shed 3 bases, J shed 0 bases, and the junction held 7 bases outside the gene matches. The CDR3 contains 18 residues. The CDR3 protein is CASSLEVAGSSGANVLTF. The CDR3 nucleotides read TGTGCCAGCAGTTTGGAGGTAGCGGGGAGCTCTGGGGCCAACGTCCTGACTTTC.

There are many counts of this clonotype. The gene calls are TRBV20-1 and TRBJ2-7, with D possibly matching TRBD2 (7 bases). Per the germline V gene, CDR1 is DFQATT and CDR2 is SNEGSKA (reference sequence). This CDR3 is built from 14 residues. Trimming shortened V by 5 bases and J by 0 bases, and 14 bases separated the two germline ends. CDR3 DNA: TGCAGTGCTTGGGAGGGGGGCGCCTCCTACGAGCAGTACTTC. It translates to CSAWEGGASYEQYF.

The chain couples TRBV28 to TRBJ2-7, with D perhaps matching TRBD1 or TRBD2 (6 bases each). The germline V and J ends were trimmed by 4 bases and 2 bases, with 15 bases remaining between them. Germline-derived CDR1 and CDR2 are MDHEN and SYDVKM. The CDR3 totals 15 residues. The CDR3: CASSSPPGGAYEQYF. The CDR3 DNA follows: TGTGCCAGCAGTTCCCCCCCCGGGGGCGCCTACGAGCAGTACTTC.

This clonotype was counted many times. The chain is built from TRBV12-3 or TRBV12-4 and TRBJ2-4; D is ambiguous. Trimming shortened V by 8 bases and J by 5 bases, and 7 bases separated the two germline ends. The CDR3 contains 11 residues. This CDR3 reads CASAAENIQYF. CDR3 sequence (DNA): TGTGCCAGCGCGGCGGAAAACATTCAGTACTTC.

This clonotype was recorded a few times. A clone one base away is much larger, so this may be a read error. The V call is TRBV2, the J call TRBJ2-5; 8 bases map to TRBD2. V was clipped by 8 bases and J by 1 base; unmatched bases: 12. Germline assignment: CDR1 SNHLY and CDR2 FYNNEI. The CDR3 contains 16 residues. The CDR3 spells CASGGLGGESQETQYF. The DNA of the CDR3 is TGTGCCAGCGGGGGACTAGGGGGGGAGAGCCAAGAGACCCAGTACTTC.